The 27 T cell receptor beta chains given below trace back to one sample, sequenced in a study of blood T cell repertoires in COVID-19. Sequencing was performed with immunoSEQ multiplex PCR; in TCRdb, only in-frame clones are kept and a portion is missing. Seen here are about 280,000 clones, about 85% observed once, and the top ten hold 2% to 3%. The specimen was PBMCs or T cells enriched from blood (not recorded which). These receptors all stem from a woman aged 45 to 65 who had recovered from COVID-19.

There are a few counts of this clone. The rearrangement uses TRBV5-1 and TRBJ1-2; 7 bases align to TRBD1. Germline CDR1 is SGHRS and CDR2 is YFSETQ. The junction had 5 bases not matched to a gene; V was cut back by 4 bases and J by 2 bases. This CDR3 is 14 amino acids long. Here the CDR3 reads CASSPRDRNYGYTF. The CDR3 DNA reads TGCGCCAGCAGCCCGCGGGACAGAAACTATGGCTACACCTTC.

The chain is built from TRBV30 and TRBJ2-7; D perhaps matches TRBD1 (5 bases). Trimming left V 3 bases short and J 6 bases short, with 12 bases between. CDR3 size: 12 residues. The germline V gene has CDR1 GTSNPN and CDR2 SVGIG (reference sequence). CDR3 coding DNA: TGTGCCTGGAGCGATGACAGCCGCGAGCAGTACTTC. Residues: CAWSDDSREQYF.

CDR3 sequence: CASSLESRGPYEQYF. In nucleotides, the CDR3 is TGTGCCAGCAGTCTAGAGTCTCGCGGTCCCTACGAGCAGTACTTC. The rearrangement links TRBV6-4 to TRBJ2-7; no definite D call. The CDR3 loop spans 15 amino acids. The germline V gene has CDR1 MRHNA and CDR2 SNTAGT. Trimming left V 5 bases short and J 2 bases short, with 16 bases between.

The chain carries TRBV7-2 and TRBJ2-3; TRBD1 is a possible D gene (6 bases). The CDR3 runs to 15 residues. Trimming took off 1 base at V and 5 bases at J, with 13 bases between the two ends. The germline CDR1 and CDR2 sequences are SGHTA and FQGNSA. The chain's CDR3 is CASSLGGQGQDTQYF. CDR3 coding DNA: TGTGCCAGCAGCTTAGGGGGGCAGGGGCAAGATACGCAGTATTTT.

The chain uses TRBV11-3 and TRBJ2-3; maybe TRBD2 (6 bases). This CDR3 has 16 residues. Germline V lookup: CDR1 SGHNT, CDR2 YENEEA. V dropped 5 bases and J dropped 3 bases, with 18 bases sitting between them. The CDR3 here is CASSTRGAAGTDTQYF. The CDR3 region has the DNA TGTGCCAGCAGCACCCGGGGAGCAGCGGGTACAGATACGCAGTATTTT.

The chain has TRBV5-1 and TRBJ1-1; 9 positions agree with TRBD1. V lost 1 base and J lost 4; bases outside the gene matches: 5. The CDR3 is 15 amino acids. Germline assignment: CDR1 SGHRS and CDR2 YFSETQ. CDR3 sequence (DNA): TGCGCCAGCAGCTTGATTGAGACAGGGGGCACTGAAGCTTTCTTT. Amino acid sequence: CASSLIETGGTEAFF.

The V call is TRBV4-1, the J call TRBJ2-2; D not resolved. CDR3 length: 13 residues. V was pared by 4 bases and J by 6 bases, with 9 bases between. From germline, CDR1 is MGHRA and CDR2 YSYEKL. In DNA, the CDR3 is TGCGCCAGCAGCCGCAGTGTCGCCGGGGAGCTGTTTTTT. Residues: CASSRSVAGELFF.

The chain employs TRBV5-1 and TRBJ2-7, with 7 bases lining up with TRBD1. Looked up from germline, CDR1 is SGHRS and CDR2 is YFSETQ. The V segment lost 2 bases and the J segment 2 bases; nucleotides outside the gene matches: 7. This CDR3 comprises 15 residues. As DNA, the CDR3 is TGCGCCAGCAGCTTCGGGACAGCCACGGCCTACGAGCAGTACTTC. This gives the protein CASSFGTATAYEQYF.

This clone was seen only a few times. The chain couples TRBV5-1 to TRBJ1-1; D call uncertain. In germline, CDR1 is SGHRS, CDR2 YFSETQ. CDR3 length: 14 residues. V lost 0 bases to trimming and J lost 2 bases, with 8 bases between them. The CDR3 region is CASSLGISNTEAFF. CDR3 bases: TGCGCCAGCAGCTTGGGTATTAGCAACACTGAAGCTTTCTTT.

The rearrangement links TRBV27 to TRBJ2-7, with 7 bases that match TRBD1. The CDR3 loop spans 13 amino acids. The germline V gene encodes CDR1 MNHEY and CDR2 SMNVEV (reference sequence). With V trimmed by 8 bases and J by 0 bases, 4 bases remained unmatched. The CDR3 sequence: CASYRGPSYEQYF. DNA for the CDR3: TGTGCCAGCTACAGGGGCCCCTCCTACGAGCAGTACTTC.

This clone has just a few counts. The chain joins TRBV19 to TRBJ1-5, with TRBD1 as a possible D gene (6 bases). In germline, CDR1 is LNHDA, CDR2 SQIVND (reference sequence). CDR3 length equals 15 residues. V dropped 5 bases and J dropped 7 bases, with 18 bases sitting between them. CDR3 region: CASSLDRINGQPQHF. DNA for the CDR3: TGTGCCAGTAGTCTCGACAGGATCAACGGGCAGCCCCAGCATTTT.

The rearrangement uses TRBV5-1 and TRBJ2-3; D remains unclear. V lost 3 bases, J lost 0 bases, and 8 bases lay in between. The CDR3 totals 14 residues. CDR1 is SGHRS and CDR2 is YFSETQ in the germline V gene. The CDR3 DNA sequence: TGCGCCAGCAGCTCCAGATCTAGCACAGATACGCAGTATTTT. Its protein product is CASSSRSSTDTQYF.

The rearrangement uses TRBV10-3 and TRBJ1-1, with 9 bases identical to TRBD1. CDR1 is ENHRY, CDR2 SYGVKD, per germline. V lost 8 bases to trimming and J lost 4 bases; unmatched junction nucleotides: 11. The CDR3 extends over 15 amino acids. The CDR3 sequence: CAISRVGTGSTEAFF. The CDR3 bases are TGTGCCATCTCCCGGGTCGGGACAGGGTCCACTGAAGCTTTCTTT.

This chain links TRBV7-2 with TRBJ2-1; D possibly corresponds to TRBD2 (5 bases). V lost 3 bases and J lost 9, with 12 bases in between. This CDR3 region has 13 residues. Germline CDR1 SGHTA, CDR2 FQGNSA. The CDR3 coding sequence is TGTGCCAGCAGCTTTGGCCGAGAGGGTGAGCAGTTCTTC. It specifies CASSFGREGEQFF.

There are a few counts of this clone. The gene calls are TRBV5-1 and TRBJ1-6; 9 bases line up with TRBD1. Germline V gene sequence: CDR1 SGHRS, CDR2 YFSETQ. CDR3 length: 17 amino acids. The V segment lost 4 bases and the J segment 8 bases; nucleotides outside the gene matches: 13. As DNA, the CDR3 is TGCGCCAGCAGCATGGGGACAGGGAGGTTTTCGGATTCACCCCTCCACTTT. It specifies CASSMGTGRFSDSPLHF.

This clone showed up just a few times. The chain employs TRBV24-1 and TRBJ2-1; weak D call: TRBD1 (5 bases). Trimming stripped 9 bases from V and 8 bases from J, with 22 bases between. This CDR3 is built from 15 residues. Germline CDR1 is KGHDR and CDR2 is SFDVKD. The CDR3 DNA reads as TGTGCCACCTCAGAAGGTGGTAGCCCCAGGGATGAGCAGTTCTTC. Its translation is CATSEGGSPRDEQFF.

The chain uses TRBV28 and TRBJ1-4; the match to TRBD1 covers 9 bases. The CDR3 runs 16 residues. With 7 bases clipped from V and 8 bases from J, the junction kept 14 bases outside the gene matches. Germline values: CDR1 MDHEN, CDR2 SYDVKM. This CDR3 reads CASTSGTGSLGEKLFF. CDR3 coding DNA: TGTGCCAGCACCTCCGGGACAGGGAGTTTAGGCGAAAAACTGTTTTTT.

This clone was counted a single time. The chain joins TRBV30 to TRBJ2-2; the match to TRBD2 covers 8 bases. Germline V gene data show CDR1 as GTSNPN and CDR2 as SVGIG (reference sequence). V shed 4 bases and J 4 bases; nucleotides not matched to a gene: 11. CDR3 length: 16 residues. CDR3 region: CAWKAGRALSTGELFF. The CDR3 bases are TGTGCCTGGAAGGCCGGGAGGGCCTTGTCCACCGGGGAGCTGTTTTTT.

The V and J genes are TRBV28 and TRBJ2-5, with 10 bases lining up with TRBD2. The CDR3 is made up of 16 amino acids. Germline CDR1 and CDR2: MDHEN and SYDVKM. V lost 5 bases and J lost 1; bases outside the gene matches: 7. As DNA, the CDR3 is TGTGCCAGCAGTAAGAGGACTAGCGGTTTCCAAGAGACCCAGTACTTC. Translation gives CASSKRTSGFQETQYF.

The V gene is TRBV9, the J gene TRBJ2-1; TRBD2 matches 9 bases. Germline V gives CDR1 SGDLS, CDR2 YYNGEE. J lost 4 bases, V lost 0 bases, and 5 bases had no gene match. The CDR3 has 16 amino acids. The CDR3 nucleotides read TGTGCCAGCAGCGTAGTTGCGGGGGGGCCGTACAATGAGCAGTTCTTC. It specifies CASSVVAGGPYNEQFF.

The table lists this clone with a few counts. The CDR3 spells CASSFGGATGMNTEAFF. In DNA, the CDR3 is TGTGCCAGCAGCTTCGGGGGAGCGACAGGGATGAACACTGAAGCTTTCTTT. J is TRBJ1-1 and V is TRBV5-6, with TRBD1 identical over 7 bases. Germline CDR1 and CDR2: SGHDT and YYEEEE. V dropped 2 bases and J dropped 0; count of bases not matched to a gene: 10. The CDR3 is 17 amino acids.

This chain links TRBV5-1 with TRBJ1-2; D possibly corresponds to TRBD1 (6 bases). CDR1 SGHRS and CDR2 YFSETQ come from the germline V gene. The CDR3 spans 15 residues. The ends were cut back, 2 bases at V and 3 bases at J, with 14 bases in the middle. DNA for the CDR3: TGCGCCAGCAGCTTAAACTGGGGGCGCGACTATGGCTACACCTTC. Translating it yields CASSLNWGRDYGYTF.

The rearrangement joins TRBV12-5 to TRBJ2-3, with 9 bases fitting TRBD2. Germline V gives CDR1 LGHNT, CDR2 FRNRAP. CDR3 size: 16 residues. The J segment lost 4 bases and the V segment lost 5 bases, leaving 10 bases of the junction unmatched. The chain's CDR3 is CASGMALAGQSDTQYF. The CDR3 DNA reads as TGTGCTAGTGGTATGGCCCTAGCGGGGCAGTCAGATACGCAGTATTTT.

V and J are TRBV27 and TRBJ1-6; 9 bases are shared with TRBD1. The CDR3 is 15 amino acids. CDR1 is MNHEY, CDR2 SMNVEV, per germline (reference sequence). The V gene end was trimmed by 3 bases and the J gene end by 12 bases; junction bases not matched to a gene: 9. For the CDR3, the DNA is TGTGCCAGCAGTTTCTCCGGGACAGGGACGAGACCCCTCCACTTT. It specifies CASSFSGTGTRPLHF.

This rearrangement joins TRBV5-1 to TRBJ2-1, with TRBD1 identical over 11 bases. CDR1 and CDR2 from the germline V gene are SGHRS and YFSETQ. The CDR3 is 14 residues long. With 3 bases clipped from V and 5 bases from J, the junction kept 1 base outside the gene matches. CDR3 region: CASSWDRGDNEQFF. The CDR3 coding sequence is TGCGCCAGCAGCTGGGACAGGGGGGACAATGAGCAGTTCTTC.

This chain connects TRBV5-4 to TRBJ1-3; 8 nucleotides align to TRBD1. The CDR3 contains 16 residues. Trimming cost V 3 bases and J 2 bases; bases outside gene matches: 7. Germline-derived CDR1 and CDR2 are SGHNT and YYREEE (reference sequence). The CDR3 protein is CASSSTGEFAGNTIYF. The CDR3 DNA sequence: TGTGCCAGCAGCTCGACAGGGGAATTTGCTGGAAACACCATATATTTT.

The chain employs TRBV7-9 and TRBJ2-1; TRBD2 agrees at 8 bases. Germline loops: CDR1 SEHNR, CDR2 FQNEAQ (reference sequence). With V trimmed by 5 bases and J by 3 bases, 18 bases remained unmatched. CDR3 length: 19 amino acids. CDR3: CASSPREGAGELGYNEQFF. CDR3 DNA: TGTGCCAGCAGCCCACGAGAGGGAGCGGGAGAGTTAGGCTACAATGAGCAGTTCTTC.